This TCR beta chain is drawn from a study of blood T cell repertoires in COVID-19 (dated by TCRdb to the early 2020s). For the wider study: Samples covering the acute and convalescent phases of COVID-19 were provided by collaborators in the United States, Italy and Spain. The prospective study material was composed of cDNA or gDNA derived from T cells, B-cell-depleted T cells, or PBMCs. Subjects who had been exposed to COVID-19, were actively infected with it, or had recovered from it provided the deeply sampled blood TCRbeta repertoires that made up the dataset. A freely available public database, intended as a resource for researchers studying the immune response to SARS-CoV-2, is where the repertoires were released. The samples were drawn from the first 160 participants of the ongoing ImmuneRACE study and from 950 to 1,500 subjects provided by 6 global collaborators. A de-identified subject ID, COVID-19 status, age in years and sex were almost always included in the sample metadata. HLA class I and class II types, where available, came from metadata supplied by the sample provider rather than from assay-based typing.

Measured from the cysteine to the phenylalanine, the CDR3 is 14 residues long. Of the read, only the CDR3 DNA is kept; its 42 bases are in frame from base 1. Cut back by 3 bases and 4 bases, the V and J ends lie 13 bases apart. CDR1 and CDR2 (SGDLS, YYNGEE) derive from the germline V gene. As to this clone: The antigen it binds to is not known. The sample holds no much larger clone one base away, and base qualities are not on file.

Whole blood was collected in K2EDTA tubes by collaborating institutions according to the institutions' own protocols. Collaborator samples were shipped for TCRbeta analysis as frozen whole blood, isolated PBMCs, or DNA extracted from either sample type. General study outcomes and caveats: How much clinical and demographic metadata was included differed by source and by participant, and the metadata was provided uncurated.

TCRbeta CDR3 regions were amplified from genomic DNA using the immunoSEQ Assay, a bias-controlled multiplex PCR. The original methods were these. Within the assay, amplification of reference gene primers was used to estimate how many nucleated cells each sample contained. Sequence reads were collapsed and filtered to measure the absolute abundance of every unique TCRbeta CDR3 rearrangement. For each sample, productive Simpson clonality was calculated by taking the square root of Simpson's diversity index across productive rearrangements. TCRdb took this table from immuneACCESS and kept in-frame rearrangements with V and J called. Such tables lack part of the clones; where checked against another copy, unresolved V genes explain under half of the gap, and the rest is unexplained. The DNA was the basis for D and trimming; V, J and clone size are from that table. The sample table contains around 330,000 clones; only one count was recorded for more than 75% of them. The ten largest clones take up approximately 4% of the sample.

The source is a woman between 45 and 60 years old with active or convalescent COVID-19. The rearrangement combines TRBV9 with TRBJ1-1, with no reliable assignment of the D segment. The specimen was peripheral blood. This receptor has the CDR3 CASSGGAGGTEAFF. The DNA is as follows: TGTGCCAGCAGCGGGGGAGCGGGCGGCACTGAAGCTTTCTTT.